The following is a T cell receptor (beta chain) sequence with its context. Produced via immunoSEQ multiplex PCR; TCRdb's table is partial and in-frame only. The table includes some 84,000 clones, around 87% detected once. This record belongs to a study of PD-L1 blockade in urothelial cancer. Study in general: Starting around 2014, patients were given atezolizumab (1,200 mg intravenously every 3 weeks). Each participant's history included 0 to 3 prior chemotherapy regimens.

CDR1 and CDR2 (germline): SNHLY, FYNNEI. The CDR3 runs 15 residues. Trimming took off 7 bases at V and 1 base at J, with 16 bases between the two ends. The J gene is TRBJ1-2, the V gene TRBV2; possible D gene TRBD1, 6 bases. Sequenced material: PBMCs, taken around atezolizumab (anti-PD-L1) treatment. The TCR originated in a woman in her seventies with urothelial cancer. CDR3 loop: CASNPRTAINYGYTF. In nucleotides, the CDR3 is TGTGCCAGCAATCCCCGGACAGCAATTAACTATGGCTACACCTTC.